Listed below are T cell receptor beta chains from one sample, sequenced in a study of cytomegalovirus exposure and HLA in healthy donors. Here immunoSEQ multiplex PCR was the method, and the copy in TCRdb shows in-frame clones only, minus some. Of 120,000 to 150,000 clones in the sample, roughly 80% were seen once. Input material: PBMCs. The source of these receptors is a male donor in good health and CMV-seronegative. Both conserved end residues are part of each CDR3. Each record gives: clone size, J gene, D gene, V gene, CDR3 protein, CDR3 DNA. D genes are given only for firm matches. Size tells how often a clone was seen (once, few, many) or the class of an expanded clone, and some rows leave it out.

abundance: .; j_gene: TRBJ1-5; d_gene: .; v_gene: TRBV6-6; CDR3aa: CASSRDSTNQPQHF; CDR3nt: TGTGCCAGCAGCAGGGACTCCACCAATCAGCCCCAGCATTTT
abundance: once; j_gene: TRBJ1-6; d_gene: TRBD1; v_gene: TRBV5-1; CDR3aa: CASSSLGGPNSPLHF; CDR3nt: TGCGCCAGCAGCTCCCTAGGGGGCCCTAATTCACCCCTCCACTTT
abundance: .; j_gene: TRBJ1-6; d_gene: .; v_gene: TRBV2; CDR3aa: CASRVRVMDNSPLHF; CDR3nt: TGTGCCAGCAGGGTGAGGGTTATGGATAATTCACCCCTCCACTTT
abundance: .; j_gene: TRBJ1-2; d_gene: TRBD1; v_gene: TRBV6-6; CDR3aa: CASSSPPGQRAYGYTF; CDR3nt: TGTGCCAGCAGTTCCCCTCCGGGACAGCGGGCCTATGGCTACACCTTC
abundance: .; j_gene: TRBJ1-1; d_gene: .; v_gene: TRBV7-2; CDR3aa: CASSLARGPEAFF; CDR3nt: TGTGCCAGCAGCTTAGCGCGGGGGCCTGAAGCTTTCTTT
abundance: .; j_gene: TRBJ1-2; d_gene: .; v_gene: TRBV19; CDR3aa: CASSIFGGVSQGYTF; CDR3nt: TGTGCCAGTAGTATATTCGGAGGGGTGTCTCAAGGCTACACCTTC
abundance: .; j_gene: TRBJ1-2; d_gene: .; v_gene: TRBV28; CDR3aa: CASSFLLGGNGYTF; CDR3nt: TGTGCCAGCAGTTTTCTTTTAGGAGGGAATGGCTACACCTTC
abundance: .; j_gene: TRBJ1-3; d_gene: .; v_gene: TRBV21-1; CDR3aa: CASSSSRDRGPGNTIYF; CDR3nt: TGTGCCAGCAGCTCGTCCCGGGACAGGGGACCTGGAAACACCATATATTTT
abundance: .; j_gene: TRBJ2-3; d_gene: TRBD2; v_gene: TRBV4-3; CDR3aa: CASSQRTSGADTQYF; CDR3nt: TGCGCCAGCAGCCAGCGGACTAGCGGGGCAGATACGCAGTATTTT
abundance: .; j_gene: TRBJ2-5; d_gene: TRBD2; v_gene: TRBV10-3; CDR3aa: CAISESNLAGGPFKETQYF; CDR3nt: TGTGCCATCAGTGAGTCGAATCTGGCGGGGGGGCCGTTCAAAGAGACCCAGTACTTC
abundance: .; j_gene: TRBJ1-1; d_gene: .; v_gene: TRBV5-1; CDR3aa: CASSLLPQGMNTEAFF; CDR3nt: TGCGCCAGCAGCTTGTTACCGCAGGGGATGAACACTGAAGCTTTCTTT
abundance: .; j_gene: TRBJ2-1; d_gene: TRBD2; v_gene: TRBV5-6; CDR3aa: CASRYSGGARDEQFF; CDR3nt: TGTGCCAGCAGGTATAGCGGGGGGGCCAGGGATGAGCAGTTCTTC
abundance: few; j_gene: TRBJ1-5; d_gene: TRBD1; v_gene: TRBV15; CDR3aa: CATNLGGQSNQPQHF; CDR3nt: TGTGCCACCAATCTCGGGGGACAGTCCAATCAGCCCCAGCATTTT
abundance: .; j_gene: TRBJ1-5; d_gene: .; v_gene: TRBV19; CDR3aa: CASSIPYFSNQPQHF; CDR3nt: TGTGCCAGTAGTATACCCTACTTTAGCAATCAGCCCCAGCATTTT
abundance: .; j_gene: TRBJ1-3; d_gene: TRBD1; v_gene: TRBV9; CDR3aa: CASSVGTGRGNTIYF; CDR3nt: TGTGCCAGCAGCGTAGGGACAGGGCGAGGAAACACCATATATTTT
abundance: .; j_gene: TRBJ1-2; d_gene: .; v_gene: TRBV7-9; CDR3aa: CASSDTGYGYTF; CDR3nt: TGTGCCAGCAGCGATACAGGGTACGGCTACACCTTC